The following is a T cell receptor (beta chain) sequence with its context. The data derive from a study of shared clonotypes between healthy human individuals. Genomic DNA (from each subset) was split evenly across several immunoSEQ plates. TCRdb keeps only in-frame clones here, not all; method: immunoSEQ multiplex PCR. Altogether roughly 2.2 million clones are present, approximately 90% being singletons, with the ten largest covering approximately 0.41%. The CDR3 extends over 13 amino acids. Trimming cost V 5 bases and J 2 bases, with 8 bases left between them. Germline V gene sequence: CDR1 SGHAT, CDR2 FQNNGV.

V and J are TRBV11-2 and TRBJ2-3; D may be TRBD2 (6 bases). This clonotype was sampled from a man aged 18 to 30 in good health. Some clones in this sample may be carry-over from other donors' samples. The sample comprised naive CD4+ T cells from PBMCs. Described subset: CD45RA+ positively selected. The CDR3 region has the DNA TGTGCCAGCAGCAAGCGGGTCACAGATACGCAGTATTTT. It yields the protein CASSKRVTDTQYF. Full variable domain (missing parts from reference TRBV11-2 and TRBJ2-3): EAGVAQSPRYKIIEKRQSVAFWCNPISGHATLYWYQQILGQGPKLLIQFQNNGVVDDSQLPKDRFSAERLKGVDSTLKIQPAKLEDSAVYLCASSKRVTDTQYFGPGTRLTVL.